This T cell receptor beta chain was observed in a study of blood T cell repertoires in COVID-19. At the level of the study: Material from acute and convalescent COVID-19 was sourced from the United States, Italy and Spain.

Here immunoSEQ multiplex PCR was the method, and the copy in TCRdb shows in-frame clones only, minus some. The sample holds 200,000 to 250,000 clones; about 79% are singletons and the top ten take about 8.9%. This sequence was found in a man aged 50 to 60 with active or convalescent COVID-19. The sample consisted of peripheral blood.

The CDR3 sequence is CASSWGGMWAFF. CDR3 nucleotides: TGTGCCAGCAGTTGGGGCGGGATGTGGGCTTTCTTT. The chain couples TRBV12-3 or TRBV12-4 to TRBJ1-1, with D maybe TRBD1 (5 bases). This CDR3 spans 12 amino acids. V was shortened by 4 bases and J by 11 bases, with 14 bases between the two germline ends.